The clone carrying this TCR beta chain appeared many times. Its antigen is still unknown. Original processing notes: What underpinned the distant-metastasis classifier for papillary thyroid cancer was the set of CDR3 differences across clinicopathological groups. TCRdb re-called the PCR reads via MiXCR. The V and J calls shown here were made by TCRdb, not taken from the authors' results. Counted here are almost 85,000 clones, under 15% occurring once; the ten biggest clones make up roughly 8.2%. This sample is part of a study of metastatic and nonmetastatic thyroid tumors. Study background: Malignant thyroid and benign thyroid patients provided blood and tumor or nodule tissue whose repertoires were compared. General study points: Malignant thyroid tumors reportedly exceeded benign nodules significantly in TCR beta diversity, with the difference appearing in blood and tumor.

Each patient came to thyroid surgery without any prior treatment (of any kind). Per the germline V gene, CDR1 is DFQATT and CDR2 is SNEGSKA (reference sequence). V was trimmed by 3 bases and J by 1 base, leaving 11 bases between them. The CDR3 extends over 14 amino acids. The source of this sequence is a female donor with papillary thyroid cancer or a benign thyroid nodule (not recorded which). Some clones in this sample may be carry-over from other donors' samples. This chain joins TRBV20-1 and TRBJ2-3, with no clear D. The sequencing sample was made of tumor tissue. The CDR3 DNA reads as TGCAGTGCTAGGATTCCACGGGGCACAGATACGCAGTATTTT. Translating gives CSARIPRGTDTQYF.